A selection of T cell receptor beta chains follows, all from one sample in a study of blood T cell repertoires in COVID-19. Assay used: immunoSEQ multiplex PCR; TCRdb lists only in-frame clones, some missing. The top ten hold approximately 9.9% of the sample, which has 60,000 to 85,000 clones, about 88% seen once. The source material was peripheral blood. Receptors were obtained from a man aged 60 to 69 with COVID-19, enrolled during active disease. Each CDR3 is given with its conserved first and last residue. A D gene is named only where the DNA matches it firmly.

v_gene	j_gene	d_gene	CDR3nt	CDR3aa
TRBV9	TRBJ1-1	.	TGTGCCAGCAGCGTGAGGGTGGAGGGAGTTACTGAAGCTTTCTTT	CASSVRVEGVTEAFF
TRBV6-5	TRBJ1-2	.	TGTGCCAGCAGTTACTCCGCGGTCGACAGTAACTATGGCTACACCTTC	CASSYSAVDSNYGYTF
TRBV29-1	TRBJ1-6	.	TGCAGCGTTGACTCGGGGGGTAATTCACCCCTCCACTTT	CSVDSGGNSPLHF
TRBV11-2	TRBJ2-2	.	TGTGCCAGCAGCTTAGCTTATTCGGTAGGGGTCCCCGGGGAGCTGTTTTTT	CASSLAYSVGVPGELFF
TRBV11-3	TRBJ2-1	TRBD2	TGTGCCAGCAGCTTAGGGACTAGCGGGTCCTACAATGAGCAGTTCTTC	CASSLGTSGSYNEQFF
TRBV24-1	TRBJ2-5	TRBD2	TGTGCCACCAGTGACGCCACTAGCGGGGGGCATCATGAGACCCAGTACTTC	CATSDATSGGHHETQYF
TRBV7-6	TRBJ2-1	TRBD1	TGTGCCAGCAGCTTAGTGGGACAGGGGAATGAGCAGTTCTTC	CASSLVGQGNEQFF
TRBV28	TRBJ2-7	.	TGTGCCAGCATTTCCCAGGGGACCCCCTACGAGCAGTACTTC	CASISQGTPYEQYF
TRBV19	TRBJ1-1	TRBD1	TGTGCCACCTCTGGGACAGGGGTTCTTAGGTCGTTGGCTTTCTTT	CATSGTGVLRSLAFF
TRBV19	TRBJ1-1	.	TGTGCCAGTTCCCACCAGGGGAACACTGAAGCTTTCTTT	CASSHQGNTEAFF
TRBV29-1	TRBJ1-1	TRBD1	TGCAGCGTGGATACAGGGGCCTCTACTGAAGCTTTCTTT	CSVDTGASTEAFF
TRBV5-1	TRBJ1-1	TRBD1	TGCGCCAGCAGCTTGTCGGGACAGTTAAACACTGAAGCTTTCTTT	CASSLSGQLNTEAFF
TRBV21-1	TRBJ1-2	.	TGTGCCAGCAGCACCCGGGACAGGGAGACCTATGGCTACACCTTC	CASSTRDRETYGYTF